This T cell receptor (beta chain) derives from a study of CD8 T cells in ankylosing spondylitis listed by TCRdb under 2017. In terms of the full investigation: T cell receptor beta repertoires were profiled in healthy donors and ankylosing spondylitis patients so that disease-linked TCR variants could be found. The full study cohort was made up of about 24 ankylosing spondylitis patients and 108 healthy donors. Peripheral blood was sampled, and synovial fluid was additionally collected from ankylosing spondylitis patients.

Of note for this clonotype: The antigen it binds to is not known. No base quality values were provided; no much bigger clone lies one nucleotide off.

Beyond this particular receptor, the publication reports: Some motif variants were previously reported in synovial fluid and blood of reactive arthritis patients, suggesting common disease-initiation mechanisms. The disease-linked clones were reported as significantly enriched in matched synovial fluid samples from ankylosing spondylitis patients. The disease-linked clones had a CD8+ phenotype and were found at relatively low frequencies in peripheral blood. Blood from ankylosing spondylitis patients appeared to be characterized by a TCR beta motif made up of under ten highly homologous amino acid variants.

V ends up 5 bases short and J 1 base short, with an unmatched junction base count of 8. Taken from the germline V gene (reference sequence), the CDR1 and CDR2 loops are DFQATT and SNEGSKA. From the cysteine through the phenylalanine, the CDR3 covers 15 amino acids. CDR3 DNA only is kept here, 45 bases in frame from base 1. These reads were obtained on an Illumina HiSeq 2500. Quantitative 5'-RACE with molecular barcodes was used to prepare TCR beta libraries. Processing in the source paper ran as follows. A new computational method based on a probabilistic model of VDJ rearrangement was used to identify disease-linked TCR variants. TCRdb trimmed the raw reads at Q25, called clones with MiXCR and kept productive beta chains. For every CDR3 protein sequence, its rows merge into one entry that carries the most common genes and DNA. The V and J calls come from TCRdb's annotation, not from the publication. This sample has approximately 400,000 distinct CDR3 sequences in its table, and about a sixth of those were observed once. Of the sample, just over 1% is held by the ten largest clones.

The chain links TRBV20-1 with TRBJ2-3, and 8 bases in between align with TRBD2. This clonotype was sampled from a male donor with ankylosing spondylitis. The source material was blood, either unsorted or a sorted T cell fraction (not recorded which). The DNA sequence reads TGCAGTGCTGAAGCCGGGACTAGTGGCACAGATACGCAGTATTTT. This codes for CSAEAGTSGTDTQYF.